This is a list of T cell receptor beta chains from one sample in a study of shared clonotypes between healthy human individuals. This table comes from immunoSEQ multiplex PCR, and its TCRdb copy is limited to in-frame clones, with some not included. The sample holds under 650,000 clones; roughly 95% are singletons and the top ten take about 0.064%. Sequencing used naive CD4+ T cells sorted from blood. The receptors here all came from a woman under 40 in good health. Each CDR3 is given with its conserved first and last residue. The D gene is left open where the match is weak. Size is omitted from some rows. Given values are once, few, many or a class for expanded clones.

CDR3 DNA: TGCGCCAGCAGCCTCTTGCCCCCGGGACTGGCCGACGAGCAGTACTTC
CDR3 protein: CASSLLPPGLADEQYF
clone size: -
D gene: -
V gene: TRBV4-1
J gene: TRBJ2-7

CDR3 DNA: TGTGCCAGCAGCTTAGATGGGACCTACGAGCAGTACTTC
CDR3 protein: CASSLDGTYEQYF
clone size: -
D gene: -
V gene: TRBV7-8
J gene: TRBJ2-7

CDR3 DNA: TGTGCCAGCAGCCAAGGTGGGACTAGCGGGAGATACGAGCAGTACTTC
CDR3 protein: CASSQGGTSGRYEQYF
clone size: -
D gene: TRBD2
V gene: TRBV5-4
J gene: TRBJ2-7

CDR3 DNA: TGTGCCAGCATTCCCCGGACAGGGATTCTGGGCACCGGGGAGCTGTTTTTT
CDR3 protein: CASIPRTGILGTGELFF
clone size: -
D gene: TRBD1
V gene: TRBV27
J gene: TRBJ2-2

CDR3 DNA: TGTGCCAGCACCAGAGGGGGCGGGAAAGTGAACACTGAAGCTTTCTTT
CDR3 protein: CASTRGGGKVNTEAFF
clone size: -
D gene: TRBD1
V gene: TRBV28
J gene: TRBJ1-1

CDR3 DNA: TGCGCCAGCAGCTTGGTTGCAGGGTTGAACACTGAAGCTTTCTTT
CDR3 protein: CASSLVAGLNTEAFF
clone size: once
D gene: -
V gene: TRBV5-1
J gene: TRBJ1-1

CDR3 DNA: TGCGCCAGCAGCCCCCGGACAGGGGAGGACCAAGAGACCCAGTACTTC
CDR3 protein: CASSPRTGEDQETQYF
clone size: once
D gene: TRBD1
V gene: TRBV5-1
J gene: TRBJ2-5

CDR3 DNA: TGTGCCAGCAGTTTACAAGGGTCCATAGTACTCTACGAGCAGTACTTC
CDR3 protein: CASSLQGSIVLYEQYF
clone size: -
D gene: -
V gene: TRBV27
J gene: TRBJ2-7

CDR3 DNA: TGTGCCTGGACTCACCCAGGGGCCGGCTACACCTTC
CDR3 protein: CAWTHPGAGYTF
clone size: once
D gene: -
V gene: TRBV30
J gene: TRBJ1-2

CDR3 DNA: TGTGCCAGCAGCTTGGGGAGGGTTCTTTACAATGAGCAGTTCTTC
CDR3 protein: CASSLGRVLYNEQFF
clone size: -
D gene: -
V gene: TRBV5-5
J gene: TRBJ2-1

CDR3 DNA: TGTGCCATCAGACACAGTTATCAGGACACTGAAGCTTTCTTT
CDR3 protein: CAIRHSYQDTEAFF
clone size: -
D gene: -
V gene: TRBV10-3
J gene: TRBJ1-1

CDR3 DNA: TGCGCCAGCAGCCCGCATAATGACTTGGGCGAAAAACTGTTTTTT
CDR3 protein: CASSPHNDLGEKLFF
clone size: -
D gene: -
V gene: TRBV5-1
J gene: TRBJ1-4

CDR3 DNA: TGTGCCAGCAGTGAAGTTCGCCAGCCAAATCAGCCCCAGCATTTT
CDR3 protein: CASSEVRQPNQPQHF
clone size: -
D gene: -
V gene: TRBV6-1
J gene: TRBJ1-5

CDR3 DNA: TGTGCCAGCAGGACTAATCCACTCTACGAGCAGTACTTC
CDR3 protein: CASRTNPLYEQYF
clone size: -
D gene: -
V gene: TRBV28
J gene: TRBJ2-7

CDR3 DNA: TGTGCCAGCAGCCGTGACAGGGAGTACAATCAGCCCCAGCATTTT
CDR3 protein: CASSRDREYNQPQHF
clone size: -
D gene: TRBD1
V gene: TRBV7-8
J gene: TRBJ1-5

CDR3 DNA: TGCGCCAGCGCAGCTACAGGTCTCTATGGCTACACCTTC
CDR3 protein: CASAATGLYGYTF
clone size: -
D gene: -
V gene: TRBV10-1
J gene: TRBJ1-2

CDR3 DNA: TGTGCCTGGATCGACAGGGGAGGTGAAAAACTGTTTTTT
CDR3 protein: CAWIDRGGEKLFF
clone size: -
D gene: TRBD1
V gene: TRBV30
J gene: TRBJ1-4

CDR3 DNA: TGTGCCAGCAATCTTAGCGGGAGACGGGGAGAGACCCAGTACTTC
CDR3 protein: CASNLSGRRGETQYF
clone size: -
D gene: TRBD2
V gene: TRBV6-5
J gene: TRBJ2-5

CDR3 DNA: TGTGCCAGCAGTCCATTCCGGGGACAGGCCTACGAGCAGTACTTC
CDR3 protein: CASSPFRGQAYEQYF
clone size: -
D gene: TRBD1
V gene: TRBV6-5
J gene: TRBJ2-7

CDR3 DNA: TGTGCCAGCAGAACTAGTGGGGATGAGCAGTTCTTC
CDR3 protein: CASRTSGDEQFF
clone size: -
D gene: -
V gene: TRBV28
J gene: TRBJ2-1

CDR3 DNA: TGCGCCAGCAGCTTGGCCCAGGAGACCCAGTACTTC
CDR3 protein: CASSLAQETQYF
clone size: -
D gene: -
V gene: TRBV5-1
J gene: TRBJ2-5

CDR3 DNA: TGTGCCAGCAGTGAACAGGGTATCGACACCGGGGAGCTGTTTTTT
CDR3 protein: CASSEQGIDTGELFF
clone size: -
D gene: -
V gene: TRBV25-1
J gene: TRBJ2-2

CDR3 DNA: TGTGCCAGCAGTTACTCGGGCGGGAGTACCTACCATGAGCAGTTCTTC
CDR3 protein: CASSYSGGSTYHEQFF
clone size: -
D gene: TRBD2
V gene: TRBV6-5
J gene: TRBJ2-1

CDR3 DNA: TGTGCCAGCAGTCTCCCAGCTTACTCAGGGAACATTCAGTACTTC
CDR3 protein: CASSLPAYSGNIQYF
clone size: -
D gene: -
V gene: TRBV28
J gene: TRBJ2-4

CDR3 DNA: TGTGCCAGCAGCTTAAGGGTAGCGGAGACCTACGAGCAGTACTTC
CDR3 protein: CASSLRVAETYEQYF
clone size: -
D gene: -
V gene: TRBV7-2
J gene: TRBJ2-7

CDR3 DNA: TGTGCCAGCAGTTACTCGCCTAGCGGGAGCGGGGAGCTGTTTTTT
CDR3 protein: CASSYSPSGSGELFF
clone size: -
D gene: TRBD2
V gene: TRBV6-5
J gene: TRBJ2-2

CDR3 DNA: TGTGCCAGCACCGTGGACAGGGACTACGAGCAGTACTTC
CDR3 protein: CASTVDRDYEQYF
clone size: -
D gene: TRBD1
V gene: TRBV2
J gene: TRBJ2-7

CDR3 DNA: TGTGCCAGCAGTGAAATAGGAGGGTACGAGCAGTACTTC
CDR3 protein: CASSEIGGYEQYF
clone size: -
D gene: -
V gene: TRBV6-1
J gene: TRBJ2-7

CDR3 DNA: TGCGCCAGCAAGGCGGGAGGGCCCGGGGAGACCCAGTACTTC
CDR3 protein: CASKAGGPGETQYF
clone size: -
D gene: TRBD2
V gene: TRBV5-1
J gene: TRBJ2-5

CDR3 DNA: TGTGCCAGCTTCTCAGGGGCCTCTGACATTCAGTACTTC
CDR3 protein: CASFSGASDIQYF
clone size: once
D gene: -
V gene: TRBV28
J gene: TRBJ2-4

CDR3 DNA: TGTGCCAGCAGCTCCCCCGCAGCAACTAATGAAAAACTGTTTTTT
CDR3 protein: CASSSPAATNEKLFF
clone size: -
D gene: -
V gene: TRBV7-2
J gene: TRBJ1-4

CDR3 DNA: TGCGCCAGCAGCTTGTGGTCGGGAGTAGTAAATGAGCAGTTCTTC
CDR3 protein: CASSLWSGVVNEQFF
clone size: -
D gene: -
V gene: TRBV5-1
J gene: TRBJ2-1

CDR3 DNA: TGTGCCAGCAGCTTAGGGACTTTCCGCTCTGGAAACACCATATATTTT
CDR3 protein: CASSLGTFRSGNTIYF
clone size: -
D gene: -
V gene: TRBV11-2
J gene: TRBJ1-3

CDR3 DNA: TGTGCCAGCAGCCCAGTAGGACAGGAATTCTACGAGCAGTACTTC
CDR3 protein: CASSPVGQEFYEQYF
clone size: -
D gene: TRBD1
V gene: TRBV9
J gene: TRBJ2-7

CDR3 DNA: TGTGCCAGCAGTGATCGAAACAGGGGCACTGAAGCTTTCTTT
CDR3 protein: CASSDRNRGTEAFF
clone size: once
D gene: TRBD1
V gene: TRBV25-1
J gene: TRBJ1-1

CDR3 DNA: TGTGCCGTTCGGCCCCCCGGCAATCAGCCCCAGCATTTT
CDR3 protein: CAVRPPGNQPQHF
clone size: -
D gene: -
V gene: TRBV6-5
J gene: TRBJ1-5

CDR3 DNA: TGCGCCAGCAGCCAACCCAGGGAATCACCCCTCCACTTT
CDR3 protein: CASSQPRESPLHF
clone size: -
D gene: -
V gene: TRBV4-1
J gene: TRBJ1-6

CDR3 DNA: TGTGCCAGCAGCCTATGGGACGGGGATTTTGGCTACACCTTC
CDR3 protein: CASSLWDGDFGYTF
clone size: -
D gene: -
V gene: TRBV5-4
J gene: TRBJ1-2

CDR3 DNA: TGTGCCAGCAGCTCGGGGGCCAATCCGTGGGATACGCAGTATTTT
CDR3 protein: CASSSGANPWDTQYF
clone size: -
D gene: -
V gene: TRBV7-6
J gene: TRBJ2-3

CDR3 DNA: TGTGCCAGCAGCGCGTCCGGGACAGTAGTCTACAATCAGCCCCAGCATTTT
CDR3 protein: CASSASGTVVYNQPQHF
clone size: once
D gene: TRBD1
V gene: TRBV5-6
J gene: TRBJ1-5

CDR3 DNA: TGCGCCAGCAGCATGACCGGACAGGGGGTCACAGATACGCAGTATTTT
CDR3 protein: CASSMTGQGVTDTQYF
clone size: -
D gene: TRBD1
V gene: TRBV5-1
J gene: TRBJ2-3

CDR3 DNA: TGCGCCAGCAATGACAGGGACAATGAGCAGTTCTTC
CDR3 protein: CASNDRDNEQFF
clone size: -
D gene: TRBD1
V gene: TRBV10-1
J gene: TRBJ2-1

CDR3 DNA: TGTGCCAGCAGTTTAACATATAGCAATCAGCCCCAGCATTTT
CDR3 protein: CASSLTYSNQPQHF
clone size: -
D gene: -
V gene: TRBV27
J gene: TRBJ1-5

CDR3 DNA: TGTGCCAGCTCTACCAGGAGCGCGGCCTACTATGGCTACACCTTC
CDR3 protein: CASSTRSAAYYGYTF
clone size: -
D gene: -
V gene: TRBV18
J gene: TRBJ1-2

CDR3 DNA: TGTGCCAGCTCACCCCGGACAGGGTGGGAAGAGACCCAGTACTTC
CDR3 protein: CASSPRTGWEETQYF
clone size: -
D gene: TRBD1
V gene: TRBV18
J gene: TRBJ2-5

CDR3 DNA: TGTGCCAGCAGCCTGGGACTAGCGGGAGCCAAGAGCACAGATACGCAGTATTTT
CDR3 protein: CASSLGLAGAKSTDTQYF
clone size: once
D gene: TRBD2
V gene: TRBV7-9
J gene: TRBJ2-3

CDR3 DNA: TGTGCCAGCAGTTACTCGAGGCAGGACACCGGGGAGCTGTTTTTT
CDR3 protein: CASSYSRQDTGELFF
clone size: -
D gene: -
V gene: TRBV6-5
J gene: TRBJ2-2

CDR3 DNA: TGTGCCAGCACCCTCACACGAGCAGCTTTCTTT
CDR3 protein: CASTLTRAAFF
clone size: -
D gene: -
V gene: TRBV2
J gene: TRBJ1-1

CDR3 DNA: TGTGCCAGCAGCTTCGACTCAGGGTCTGGCTACACCTTC
CDR3 protein: CASSFDSGSGYTF
clone size: -
D gene: -
V gene: TRBV5-6
J gene: TRBJ1-2

CDR3 DNA: TGTGCCAGCAGCGTGTTTGCTTGGACTAGCGGGACCCCGTCCTACAATGAGCAGTTCTTC
CDR3 protein: CASSVFAWTSGTPSYNEQFF
clone size: -
D gene: TRBD2
V gene: TRBV9
J gene: TRBJ2-1